The clone carrying this TCR beta chain has just a few counts. Antigen unknown. As part of library construction, unique molecular identifiers were attached to individual cDNA molecules. Each CDR3 protein is one row after TCRdb ran MiXCR on the 5' RACE reads. Here the sample spans some 50,000 distinct CDR3 sequences, approximately 9.7% being singletons. The data belong to a study of early T cells in non-severe SARS-CoV-2 infection. Regarding the study as a whole: Clonotype matching in VDJdb favored anti-spike CD8 responses and did not capture private and CD4 specificities.

Unmatched junction bases numbered 9, after V lost 4 bases and J lost 3 bases. The CDR3 spans 16 residues. The germline CDR1 and CDR2 sequences are SGHRS and YFSETQ. This chain uses TRBV5-1 with TRBJ2-7, with TRBD1 matching over 11 bases. The sample consisted of whole blood. This TCR was sampled from an adult who was a healthcare worker with PCR-confirmed SARS-CoV-2 infection or an uninfected control (not recorded which). The CDR3 coding sequence is TGCGCCAGCAGCCTCCTAACCGGGACAGGGGGCTACGAGCAGTACTTC. Its translation: CASSLLTGTGGYEQYF.